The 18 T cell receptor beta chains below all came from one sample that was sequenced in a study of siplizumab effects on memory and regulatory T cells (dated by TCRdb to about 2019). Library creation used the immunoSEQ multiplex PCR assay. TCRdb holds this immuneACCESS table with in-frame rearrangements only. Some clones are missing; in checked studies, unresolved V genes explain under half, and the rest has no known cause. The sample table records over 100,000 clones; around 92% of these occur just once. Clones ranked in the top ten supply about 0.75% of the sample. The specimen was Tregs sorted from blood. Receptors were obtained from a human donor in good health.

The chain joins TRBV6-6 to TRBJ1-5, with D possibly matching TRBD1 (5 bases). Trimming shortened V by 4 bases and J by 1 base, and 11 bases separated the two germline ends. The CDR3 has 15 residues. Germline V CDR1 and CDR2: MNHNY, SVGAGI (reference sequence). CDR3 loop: CASSSPWGSNQPQHF. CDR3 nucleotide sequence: TGTGCCAGCAGTTCGCCATGGGGGAGCAATCAGCCCCAGCATTTT.

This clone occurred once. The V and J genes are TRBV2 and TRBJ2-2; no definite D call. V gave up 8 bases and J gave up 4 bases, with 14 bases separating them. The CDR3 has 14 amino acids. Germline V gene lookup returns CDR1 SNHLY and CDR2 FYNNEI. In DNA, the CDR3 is TGTGCCAGCCTTCCGCAGCTATCCACCGGGGAGCTGTTTTTT. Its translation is CASLPQLSTGELFF.

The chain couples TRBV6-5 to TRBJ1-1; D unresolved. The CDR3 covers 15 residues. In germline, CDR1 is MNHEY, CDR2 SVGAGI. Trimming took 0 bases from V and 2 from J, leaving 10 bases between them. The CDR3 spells CASSYSRGGNTEAFF. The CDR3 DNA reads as TGTGCCAGCAGTTACTCTCGGGGAGGAAACACTGAAGCTTTCTTT.

The CDR3 nucleotides are TGTGCCAGCAGTTATCTCGGCGGCGTATACAATGAGCAGTTCTTC. Its translation is CASSYLGGVYNEQFF. The rearrangement joins TRBV6-6 to TRBJ2-1; no definite D call. CDR3 length equals 15 residues. V lost 3 bases, J lost 4 bases, and 13 bases lay in between. From germline, CDR1 is MNHNY and CDR2 SVGAGI (reference sequence).

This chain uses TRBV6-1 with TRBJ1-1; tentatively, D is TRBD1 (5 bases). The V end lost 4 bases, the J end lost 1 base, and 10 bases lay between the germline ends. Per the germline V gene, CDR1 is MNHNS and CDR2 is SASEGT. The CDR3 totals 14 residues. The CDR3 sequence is CASSGNQGNTEAFF. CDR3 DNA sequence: TGTGCCAGCAGTGGCAACCAGGGGAACACTGAAGCTTTCTTT.

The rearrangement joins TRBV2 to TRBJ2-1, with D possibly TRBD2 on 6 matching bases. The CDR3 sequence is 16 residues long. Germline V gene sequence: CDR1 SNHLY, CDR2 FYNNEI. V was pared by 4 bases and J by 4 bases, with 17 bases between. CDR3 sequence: CASSVAGSGRYNEQFF. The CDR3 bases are TGTGCCAGCAGTGTTGCTGGTAGCGGAAGATACAATGAGCAGTTCTTC.

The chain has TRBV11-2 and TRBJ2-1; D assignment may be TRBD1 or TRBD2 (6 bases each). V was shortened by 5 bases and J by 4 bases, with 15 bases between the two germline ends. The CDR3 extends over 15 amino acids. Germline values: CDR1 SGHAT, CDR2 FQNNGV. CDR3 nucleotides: TGTGCCAGCAGCCCCAGGGGACTTACGTACAATGAGCAGTTCTTC. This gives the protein CASSPRGLTYNEQFF.

CDR3 residues: CASSPWTSGGAVKNTDTQYF. CDR3 sequence (DNA): TGCGCCAGCAGCCCGTGGACTAGCGGGGGGGCCGTGAAGAACACAGATACGCAGTATTTT. The chain combines TRBV4-1 with TRBJ2-3, with TRBD2 matching over 15 bases. V trimming: 4 bases; J trimming: 2 bases; junction bases outside the gene matches: 13. Per germline, CDR1 MGHRA and CDR2 YSYEKL. The length of the CDR3 is 20 residues.

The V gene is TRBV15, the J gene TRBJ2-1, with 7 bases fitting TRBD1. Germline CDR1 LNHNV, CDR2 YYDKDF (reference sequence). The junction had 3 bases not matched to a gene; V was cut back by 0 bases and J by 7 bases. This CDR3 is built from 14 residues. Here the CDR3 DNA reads TGTGCCACCAGCAGAGAGGGACAGTGGAATGAGCAGTTCTTC. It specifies CATSREGQWNEQFF.

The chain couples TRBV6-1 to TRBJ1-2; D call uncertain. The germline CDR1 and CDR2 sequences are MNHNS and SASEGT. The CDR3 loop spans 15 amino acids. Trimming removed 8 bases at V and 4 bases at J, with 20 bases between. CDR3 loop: CASFSPGEATYGYTF. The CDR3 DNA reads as TGTGCCAGCTTTTCACCAGGAGAGGCCACCTATGGCTACACCTTC.

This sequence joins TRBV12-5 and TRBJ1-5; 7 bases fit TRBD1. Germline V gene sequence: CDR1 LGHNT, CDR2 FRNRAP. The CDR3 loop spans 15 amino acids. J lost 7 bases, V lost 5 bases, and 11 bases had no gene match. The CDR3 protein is CASGPTDREDQPQHF. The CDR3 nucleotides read TGTGCTAGTGGTCCGACAGACAGGGAGGACCAGCCCCAGCATTTT.

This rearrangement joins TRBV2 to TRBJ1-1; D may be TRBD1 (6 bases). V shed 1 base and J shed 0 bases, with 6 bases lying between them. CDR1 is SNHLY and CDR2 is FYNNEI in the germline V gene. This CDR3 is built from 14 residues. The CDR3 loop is CASSEGTVNTEAFF. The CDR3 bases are TGTGCCAGCAGTGAAGGGACAGTGAACACTGAAGCTTTCTTT.

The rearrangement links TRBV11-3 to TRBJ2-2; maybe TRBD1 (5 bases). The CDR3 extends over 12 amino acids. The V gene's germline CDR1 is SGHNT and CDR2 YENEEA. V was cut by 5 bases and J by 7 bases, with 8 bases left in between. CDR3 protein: CASSRQGGELFF. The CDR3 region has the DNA TGTGCCAGCAGCCGGCAGGGCGGGGAGCTGTTTTTT.

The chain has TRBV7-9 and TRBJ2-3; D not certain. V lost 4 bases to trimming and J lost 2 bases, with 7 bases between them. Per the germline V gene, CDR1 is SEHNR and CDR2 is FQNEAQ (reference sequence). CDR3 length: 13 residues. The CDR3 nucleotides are TGTGCCAGCAGCTCCATTATCACAGATACGCAGTATTTT. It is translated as CASSSIITDTQYF.

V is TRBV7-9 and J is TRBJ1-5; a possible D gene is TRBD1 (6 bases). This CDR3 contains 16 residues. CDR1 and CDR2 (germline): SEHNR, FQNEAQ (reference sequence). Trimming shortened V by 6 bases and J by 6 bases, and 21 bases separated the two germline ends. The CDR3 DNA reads TGTGCCAGCAGTTGGGGGATAGGGGGTACAGGTCAGCCCCAGCATTTT. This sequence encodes CASSWGIGGTGQPQHF.

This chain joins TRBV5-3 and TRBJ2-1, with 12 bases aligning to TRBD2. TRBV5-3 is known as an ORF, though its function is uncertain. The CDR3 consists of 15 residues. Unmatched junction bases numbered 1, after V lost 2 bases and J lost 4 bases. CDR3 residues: CARSFGLAGYNEQFF. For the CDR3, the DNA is TGTGCCAGAAGCTTCGGACTAGCGGGGTACAATGAGCAGTTCTTC.

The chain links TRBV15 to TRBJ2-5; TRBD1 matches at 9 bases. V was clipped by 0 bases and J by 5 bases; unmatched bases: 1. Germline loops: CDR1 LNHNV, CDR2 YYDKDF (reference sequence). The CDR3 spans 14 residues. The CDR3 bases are TGTGCCACCAGCAGAGACGGACAGGGGGAGACCCAGTACTTC. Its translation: CATSRDGQGETQYF.

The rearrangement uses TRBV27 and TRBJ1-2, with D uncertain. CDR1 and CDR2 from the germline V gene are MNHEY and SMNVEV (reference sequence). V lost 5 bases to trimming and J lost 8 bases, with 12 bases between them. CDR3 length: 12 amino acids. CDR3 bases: TGTGCCAGCAGTCCTAGAACTGGCGGCTACACCTTC. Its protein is CASSPRTGGYTF.